Here is one TCR beta chain with its context. Selected positively for CCR7 and CD45RO-negative, naive CD8 cells excluded terminally differentiated effector memory CD45RA+ cells. These data originate in a study of shared clonotypes between healthy human individuals. This table comes from immunoSEQ multiplex PCR, and its TCRdb copy is limited to in-frame clones, with some not included. This table has some 2.1 million clones, about 93% appearing once. CDR3 length equals 15 residues. Unmatched junction bases numbered 9, after V lost 0 bases and J lost 7 bases. Per the germline V gene, CDR1 is GTSNPN and CDR2 is SVGIG (reference sequence).

Sequencing was performed on naive CD8+ T cells from PBMCs. The TCR sequence derives from a man aged 18-30 years in good health. Some clones in this sample may be carry-over from other donors' samples. J is TRBJ2-1 and V is TRBV30; the match to TRBD2 covers 7 bases. The chain's CDR3 is CAWSVGGRGGNEQFF. The CDR3, as DNA: TGTGCCTGGAGTGTAGGCGGGAGAGGTGGGAATGAGCAGTTCTTC.